The 26 T cell receptor beta chains below were found in one sample sequenced in a study of blood T cell repertoires in COVID-19. TCRdb's copy holds only in-frame clones and misses some; the assay was immunoSEQ multiplex PCR. This table has about 110,000 clones, approximately 84% appearing once. What was sequenced was peripheral blood. The receptors here all came from a human donor in a cohort sampled during active COVID-19.

The rearrangement links TRBV7-9 to TRBJ2-3; a weak D match, TRBD2 (6 bases). Looked up from germline, CDR1 is SEHNR and CDR2 is FQNEAQ (reference sequence). The CDR3 totals 19 residues. The V and J ends lost 1 base and 4 bases respectively, with 24 bases between them. The DNA for the CDR3 is TGTGCCAGCAGCTTAGGCGGCGGGGCCCCGGGGTTTTTCGCAGATACGCAGTATTTT. This translates into CASSLGGGAPGFFADTQYF.

V and J are TRBV7-9 and TRBJ2-5, with D possibly TRBD1 on 8 matching bases. The CDR3 has 14 amino acids. Between the trimmed V and J ends, which lost 5 bases and 2 bases, there was a span of 12 bases. The V gene's germline CDR1 is SEHNR and CDR2 FQNEAQ (reference sequence). The CDR3 spells CASSEQGGQETQYF. As DNA, the CDR3 is TGTGCCAGCAGCGAACAGGGGGGGCAAGAGACCCAGTACTTC.

This chain uses TRBV12-3 or TRBV12-4 with TRBJ1-1; no definite D call. V was shortened by 5 bases and J by 9 bases, with 4 bases between the two germline ends. The CDR3 has 9 residues. CDR3 region: CASSQKAFF. The CDR3 bases are TGTGCCAGCAGTCAGAAAGCTTTCTTT.

This clone was picked up one time. CDR3 in amino acids: CAGGLGFTYEQYF. The CDR3 coding sequence is TGTGCCGGTGGACTAGGGTTTACCTACGAGCAGTACTTC. The chain uses TRBV30 and TRBJ2-7; 7 positions agree with TRBD2. V dropped 8 bases and J dropped 2; count of bases not matched to a gene: 9. The germline gives CDR1 GTSNPN, CDR2 SVGIG (reference sequence). This CDR3 comprises 13 residues.

The genes are TRBV6-2 or TRBV6-3 and TRBJ2-5, with a possible D match to TRBD1 (5 bases). This CDR3 contains 16 residues. The ends were cut back, 0 bases at V and 5 bases at J, with 16 bases in the middle. CDR1 MNHEY and CDR2 SVGEGT come from the germline V gene. CDR3 sequence (DNA): TGTGCCAGCAGTTACTCGATCGCCCAGGGTTGGGAGACCCAGTACTTC. This sequence encodes CASSYSIAQGWETQYF.

CDR3 coding DNA: TGCGCCAGCAGCCAATTCGTCCCGAACACTGAAGCTTTCTTT. Translating gives CASSQFVPNTEAFF. The V call is TRBV4-3, the J call TRBJ1-1; D is uncertain. This CDR3 has 14 residues. V was trimmed by 2 bases and J by 1 base, leaving 8 bases between them. Germline V lookup: CDR1 LGHNA, CDR2 YSLEER.

The V call is TRBV5-1, the J call TRBJ2-7; 9 bases fit TRBD2. V lost 2 bases to trimming and J lost 0 bases; unmatched junction nucleotides: 6. CDR1 and CDR2 from the germline V gene are SGHRS and YFSETQ. This CDR3 has 16 residues. For the CDR3, the DNA is TGCGCCAGCAGCTTAGCGGGAGGCTCCGACTCCTACGAGCAGTACTTC. It is translated as CASSLAGGSDSYEQYF.

In this sample, this clone turned up a few times. The chain carries TRBV7-3 and TRBJ1-5, with D maybe TRBD1 (5 bases). Per germline, CDR1 SGHTA and CDR2 FQGTGA. V gave up 9 bases and J gave up 2 bases, with 11 bases separating them. There are 13 residues in the CDR3. The CDR3 spells CARCGAGNQPQHF. CDR3 bases: TGTGCCAGATGTGGGGCGGGCAATCAGCCCCAGCATTTT.

The chain carries TRBV28 and TRBJ2-7, with 7 bases matching TRBD1. The trim removed 3 bases at V and 6 bases at J, leaving 5 bases unmatched. Germline values: CDR1 MDHEN, CDR2 SYDVKM. This CDR3 region has 13 residues. For the CDR3, the DNA is TGTGCCAGCAGTTTTGGAGACAGGGTCGAGCAGTACTTC. Amino acids: CASSFGDRVEQYF.

The chain is built from TRBV19 and TRBJ2-1, with 10 bases identical to TRBD1. Germline V gene lookup returns CDR1 LNHDA and CDR2 SQIVND (reference sequence). V shed 5 bases and J 7 bases; nucleotides not matched to a gene: 8. The CDR3 is made up of 15 amino acids. This chain's CDR3 is CASSSGQGVGNEQFF. CDR3 DNA: TGTGCCAGTAGTTCCGGACAGGGGGTGGGTAATGAGCAGTTCTTC.

The chain couples TRBV5-1 to TRBJ2-3; 9 nucleotides align to TRBD1. The CDR3 length is 15 residues. The ends lost 0 bases at V and 4 bases at J; junction bases unmatched: 3. Germline V gene sequence: CDR1 SGHRS, CDR2 YFSETQ. The chain's CDR3 is CASSLAGTGPDTQYF. CDR3 nucleotide sequence: TGCGCCAGCAGCTTGGCCGGGACAGGGCCAGATACGCAGTATTTT.

The V call is TRBV12-3 or TRBV12-4, the J call TRBJ1-1; no definite D call. V dropped 1 base and J dropped 1 base, with 4 bases sitting between them. The CDR3 covers 13 residues. Written as DNA, the CDR3 is TGTGCCAGCAGTTTAGGAGCGAACACTGAAGCTTTCTTT. Its translation is CASSLGANTEAFF.

V usage is TRBV10-3 and J usage is TRBJ1-1; 7 bases align to TRBD1. This CDR3 comprises 15 residues. From germline, CDR1 is ENHRY and CDR2 SYGVKD. V lost 0 bases, J lost 5 bases, and 6 bases stayed unmatched. This chain's CDR3 is CAISESTMTGTEAFF. As DNA, the CDR3 is TGTGCCATCAGTGAGTCGACGATGACAGGGACTGAAGCTTTCTTT.

This clone was counted a few times. The rearrangement joins TRBV7-9 to TRBJ1-2, with TRBD1 matching 7 bases. Trimming cost V 7 bases and J 4 bases; bases outside gene matches: 15. The V gene's germline CDR1 is SEHNR and CDR2 FQNEAQ (reference sequence). This CDR3 has 16 amino acids. The CDR3 DNA follows: TGTGCCAGCATCCAAATACCGCAGGGGGTCGCCTATGGCTACACCTTC. Translating it yields CASIQIPQGVAYGYTF.

This sequence joins TRBV3-1 (or the pseudogene TRBV3-2) and TRBJ1-2; TRBD1 is a possible D gene (6 bases). Trimming took 5 bases from V and 7 from J, leaving 14 bases between them. Germline CDR1 reads LGHDT; CDR2 reads YNNKEL (reference sequence). The CDR3 totals 13 residues. The DNA of the CDR3 is TGTGCCAGCAGCGAAACAGGGCCCGGTGGCTACACCTTC. It codes for CASSETGPGGYTF.

J is TRBJ2-5 and V is TRBV12-3 or TRBV12-4; weak D call: TRBD2 (6 bases). The CDR3 is 13 residues long. V dropped 5 bases and J dropped 6 bases, with 13 bases sitting between them. CDR3 sequence: CASSTGGWQTQYF. DNA of the CDR3: TGTGCCAGCAGTACTGGGGGGTGGCAGACCCAGTACTTC.

Written as DNA, the CDR3 is TGTGCCAGCGTCGGAGCCCCTTTCAATGATACGCAGTATTTT. Amino acid sequence: CASVGAPFNDTQYF. This chain links TRBV2 with TRBJ2-3; D unresolved. Germline V lookup: CDR1 SNHLY, CDR2 FYNNEI. V was pared by 8 bases and J by 6 bases, with 18 bases between. The CDR3 is 14 residues long.

The chain carries TRBV6-5 and TRBJ1-6, with 8 nucleotides matching TRBD1. Germline assignment: CDR1 MNHEY and CDR2 SVGAGI. Trimming at V came to 4 bases and at J to 13 bases, leaving 12 bases not matched to a gene. CDR3 size: 15 residues. Here the CDR3 reads CASSSTLGQGLPLHF. CDR3 coding DNA: TGTGCCAGCAGTTCCACGCTCGGACAGGGTCTTCCCCTCCACTTT.

For the CDR3, the DNA is TGTGCCATCAGTGCGGGGACAGGGAGGACCGGGGAGCTGTTTTTT. Its protein product is CAISAGTGRTGELFF. The chain uses TRBV10-3 and TRBJ2-2; 9 bases line up with TRBD1. The germline V gene has CDR1 ENHRY and CDR2 SYGVKD. With V trimmed by 4 bases and J by 5 bases, 5 bases remained unmatched. The CDR3 sequence is 15 residues long.

The chain recombines TRBV5-1 with TRBJ2-1, with a weak D call TRBD2 (6 bases). Per the germline V gene, CDR1 is SGHRS and CDR2 is YFSETQ. The CDR3 sequence is 14 residues long. Trimming left V 6 bases short and J 4 bases short, with 14 bases between. The CDR3 DNA reads TGCGCCAGCACGGAGGCGAGCGGGTACAATGAGCAGTTCTTC. It encodes CASTEASGYNEQFF. The variable domain in full, with the rest retrieved from reference TRBV5-1 and TRBJ2-1, is KAGVTQTPRYLIKTRGQQVTLSCSPISGHRSVSWYQQTPGQGLQFLFEYFSETQRNKGNFPGRFSGRQFSNSRSEMNVSTLELGDSALYLCASTEASGYNEQFFGPGTRLTVL.

This clone was observed a few times. The sample holds other DNA sequences that translate to the same CDR3. The chain is built from TRBV7-9 and TRBJ1-5, with 10 bases fitting TRBD1. The CDR3 has 14 residues. V was pared by 5 bases and J by 5 bases, with 3 bases of the junction left unmatched. The germline V gene has CDR1 SEHNR and CDR2 FQNEAQ (reference sequence). In nucleotides, the CDR3 is TGTGCCAGCAGCCCGGGGACAGGGGATCAGCCCCAGCATTTT. It is translated as CASSPGTGDQPQHF. Based on the CDR3 plus reference TRBV7-9 and TRBJ1-5, the full variable domain is DTGVSQNPRHKITKRGQNVTFRCDPISEHNRLYWYRQTLGQGPEFLTYFQNEAQLEKSRLLSDRFSAERPKGSFSTLEIQRTEQGDSAMYLCASSPGTGDQPQHFGDGTRLSIL.

This chain connects TRBV7-7 to TRBJ2-5; perhaps TRBD1 as D (5 bases). The germline CDR1 and CDR2 sequences are SSHAT and FNYEAQ (reference sequence). This CDR3 is 12 amino acids long. V lost 5 bases and J 5 bases, leaving 9 bases between the germline ends. CDR3 protein: CASSLGRETQYF. The CDR3, as DNA: TGTGCCAGCAGCCTGGGGCGGGAGACCCAGTACTTC.

This rearrangement joins TRBV18 to TRBJ1-5; possibly TRBD1 for D (5 bases). Germline CDR1 and CDR2: KGHSH and LQKENI. V dropped 0 bases and J dropped 4 bases, with 10 bases sitting between them. The CDR3 totals 15 residues. CDR3 amino acids: CASSPPGVVNQPQHF. CDR3 sequence (DNA): TGTGCCAGCTCACCACCAGGGGTGGTTAATCAGCCCCAGCATTTT.

The chain couples TRBV11-2 to TRBJ1-3; a possible D gene is TRBD1 (5 bases). Germline lookup yields CDR1 SGHAT and CDR2 FQNNGV. The CDR3 loop spans 12 amino acids. Trimming cost V 8 bases and J 0 bases, with 5 bases left between them. The CDR3 nucleotides read TGTGCCAGCGGGGCCTCTGGAAACACCATATATTTT. The encoded protein is CASGASGNTIYF.

The rearrangement links TRBV5-1 to TRBJ2-6, with D hard to call. The CDR3 runs to 16 residues. Germline assignment: CDR1 SGHRS and CDR2 YFSETQ. V lost 1 base and J lost 0, with 8 bases in between. This chain's CDR3 is CASSLSPISGANVLTF. The CDR3 region has the DNA TGCGCCAGCAGCTTGTCCCCCATCTCTGGGGCCAACGTCCTGACTTTC.

The chain joins TRBV9 to TRBJ1-6; 9 nucleotides line up with TRBD1. The V gene's germline CDR1 is SGDLS and CDR2 YYNGEE. The V gene end was trimmed by 3 bases and the J gene end by 8 bases; junction bases not matched to a gene: 3. The CDR3 is 14 residues long. In DNA form, the CDR3 reads TGTGCCAGCAGCGCGGGACAGGGTGATTCACCCCTCCACTTT. It specifies CASSAGQGDSPLHF. Together with reference TRBV9 and TRBJ1-6, the CDR3 gives the full variable domain: DSGVTQTPKHLITATGQRVTLRCSPRSGDLSVYWYQQSLDQGLQFLIQYYNGEERAKGNILERFSAQQFPDLHSELNLSSLELGDSALYFCASSAGQGDSPLHFGNGTRLTVT.